The source of this TCR beta chain is a study of breast tumors, draining lymph nodes, adjacent tissues. V was shortened by 6 bases and J by 6 bases, with 10 bases between the two germline ends. The CDR3 consists of 12 residues. Germline V gives CDR1 SNHLY, CDR2 FYNNEI. One entry per CDR3 protein, called by TCRdb with MiXCR from the multiplex PCR reads. The data contain 200,000 to 300,000 distinct CDR3 sequences, around 31% of them singletons. The lymph nodes were axillary draining lymph nodes from breast cancer patients. This clonotype was recorded at least ten times. Sequencing used axillary lymph node tissue. J is TRBJ2-3 and V is TRBV2; D remains ambiguous. This receptor was obtained from a female donor with breast cancer. Some clones in this sample may be carry-over from other donors' samples. The CDR3 DNA reads TGTGCCAGCAGCGCTCTCAGGGATACGCAGTATTTT. Protein sequence: CASSALRDTQYF.